The clone carrying this TCR beta chain was seen repeatedly, ten times or more. The data belong to a study of low-dose radiotherapy and immunotherapy resistance in tumors. Priming of first-strand cDNA relied on TRAV- and TRBV-specific primers (covering alpha and beta chains). Both a constant-region primer and a V-primer adapter served to amplify TCRs across around 20 PCR cycles. Using its own MiXCR run on the reads, TCRdb lists one record per CDR3 protein. The table lists under 70,000 distinct CDR3 sequences, approximately 25% of them singletons. Time point here: before trial treatment. V shed 5 bases and J shed 0 bases, with 13 bases lying between them. CDR1 and CDR2 from the germline V gene are SEHNR and FQNEAQ (reference sequence). There are 16 residues in the CDR3.

The sample here was PBMCs, taken before treatment. The chain has TRBV7-9 and TRBJ2-2, with D perhaps matching TRBD1 (6 bases). The receptor's source is a male donor with prostate cancer. CDR3 in amino acids: CASSAQGTANTGELFF. CDR3 sequence (DNA): TGTGCCAGCAGCGCTCAGGGGACCGCGAACACCGGGGAGCTGTTTTTT. Full variable domain (missing parts from reference TRBV7-9 and TRBJ2-2): DTGVSQNPRHKITKRGQNVTFRCDPISEHNRLYWYRQTLGQGPEFLTYFQNEAQLEKSRLLSDRFSAERPKGSFSTLEIQRTEQGDSAMYLCASSAQGTANTGELFFGEGSRLTVL.